The 2 T cell receptor beta chains in this list originate from one sample, sequenced in a study of blood T cell repertoires in COVID-19. TCRdb keeps only in-frame clones here, not all; method: immunoSEQ multiplex PCR. Found here are 150,000 to 200,000 clones, approximately 80% of them singletons; the top ten hold roughly 14%. Material: PBMCs or T cells enriched from blood (not recorded which). The receptors shown here come from a man in his sixties who had been exposed to COVID-19.

This clone occurred a few times. This chain joins TRBV30 and TRBJ2-2; weak D call: TRBD1 (6 bases). The V gene lost 5 bases and the J gene lost 2 bases, with 18 bases spanning the gap. This CDR3 spans 16 amino acids. Germline V lookup: CDR1 GTSNPN, CDR2 SVGIG (reference sequence). The CDR3 sequence is CAWHHNRDINTGELFF. In DNA form, the CDR3 reads TGTGCCTGGCATCATAACCGGGACATTAACACCGGGGAGCTGTTTTTT.

V is TRBV7-2 and J is TRBJ1-6; D may be TRBD1 (5 bases). The CDR3 is made up of 16 amino acids. Germline V gene lookup returns CDR1 SGHTA and CDR2 FQGNSA. Trimming cost V 4 bases and J 9 bases, with 19 bases left between them. For the CDR3, the DNA is TGTGCCAGCAGCTCTATGCGGCGCCAGGGTAGTTCACCCCTCCACTTT. Its protein product is CASSSMRRQGSSPLHF.